This entry concerns a single T cell receptor beta chain. This clone's antigen is unknown. The sample holds no much larger clone one base away, and base qualities are not on file. The cohort comprised some 730 healthy bone marrow donors. At the time of sampling, all cohort members were nominally healthy, though unrecorded immune exposures were likely present. The donor was CMV seropositive and was included in the group of 250 to 350 seropositive cohort members. Each donor provided a peripheral blood sample, and peripheral blood mononuclear cells were used for TCR beta sequencing. The Qiagen DNeasy Blood Extraction Kit was used to extract genomic DNA from the blood cell samples. The CDR3 starts with the cysteine, ends with the phenylalanine, and has 17 residues. Of the read, only the CDR3 DNA is kept; its 51 bases are in frame from base 1. V is cut by 5 bases and J by 3 bases, and the space between the germline ends is 20 bases. Taken from the germline V gene (reference sequence), the CDR1 and CDR2 loops are SEHNR and FQNEAQ.

The entry originates in a study of cytomegalovirus exposure and HLA in healthy donors (dated by TCRdb to about 2017). With respect to the entire study: According to an earlier analysis of 587 of the donors, some 180 million T cells yielded roughly 110 million unique TCR beta sequences and about 300 Gb of sequence data. Because of strong linkage in the cohort, a handful of DR-DQ haplotypes were treated as single units for association and clustering. The genetic ancestry cluster associated with self-reported Caucasian donors included approximately 85% of the roughly 400 genotyped donors. All discovery cohort repertoires had been generated on a single sequencing platform. An earlier analysis of about 600 of the donors used high-throughput TCR beta sequencing to judge whether each TCR beta V gene segment behaved as functional or pseudogenic. The study combined high-throughput TCR immunosequencing, statistical association of individual TCRs with disease status, and machine learning to predict cytomegalovirus infection status. Rather than drawing on any new phenotypic data, the later analysis identified candidate immune exposures from TCR beta sequences and the way those sequences occurred across donors. Roughly 300 gigabases of sequencing data and 75 million to 85 million unique TCR sequences made up an early release that covered several hundred HLA-typed donors. Typing coverage varied by locus: roughly 629-640 donors for A, B, C, DRB1 and DQB1; approximately 500 for DQA1; nearly 610 for DPA1; about 450 for DPB1. The T cell repertoires of roughly 660 subjects were profiled by immunosequencing and related to cytomegalovirus serostatus. In a later genetic analysis, genome-wide SNP genotypes for about 55% of the roughly 670 donors were used, and that subset was treated as a discovery cohort. To study patterns of TCR occurrence, a later analysis re-analyzed previously published TCR beta repertoires from 500 to 850 donors and added high-resolution HLA genotyping. Donor age, sex, ethnicity and CMV serostatus were compiled together with the repertoire data. The study aimed to test whether signatures of past pathogen exposure could be identified by cataloging public T cell receptors. HLA typing covered class I and class II loci at four-digit resolution. On average, approximately 250,000 unique TCR beta nucleotide sequences were sequenced per donor among several hundred genotyped donors of the cohort, with 15% to 20% of those sequences being non-productive. Besides the first cohort of around 700 subjects, a separate validation cohort made up of 90 to 150 different subjects was used.

The library came from the immunoSEQ multiplex PCR assay. A mixture of 60 forward primers for TCR Vbeta segments and 13 reverse primers for TCR Jbeta segments was used in the multiplex PCR. The CDR3 region of rearranged TCR beta genes was amplified from genomic DNA by a multiplex PCR assay. The amplified TCR beta libraries were sequenced on the Illumina HiSeq System as 87-base-pair reads. Processing in the source paper ran as follows. A later analysis counted approximately 84 million unique TCR beta chains across the 650 to 800 repertoires, and around 9.9 million of these chains were shared by at least two donors. A nearest-neighbor algorithm error-corrected the raw reads and collapsed the reads into unique sequences, merging closely related sequences to remove PCR and sequencing errors. To assign V, D and J gene segments, CDR3 sequences were aligned to IMGT reference sequences. Each retained sequence needed at least a six-nucleotide match to both a V gene segment and a J gene segment. Rearrangements were called productive when the CDR3 lacked stop codons and stayed in frame with V and J; all others were non-productive. Following IMGT convention, CDR3 was defined as the stretch from the second conserved V-encoded cysteine up to the conserved J-encoded phenylalanine. The earlier analysis of fewer than 750 of the donors excluded sequences that lacked an unambiguous match to a single V gene segment. In an earlier analysis of several hundred of the donors, V segments were called functional above 56.7% productive rearrangements and were called segregating when the between-donor standard deviation exceeded 5%. A statistical classification framework was built for diagnosing cytomegalovirus status from the catalog of TCR beta chain sequences. In a later analysis, V and J genes were assigned by comparing TCR nucleotide sequences against IMGT/GENE-DB human TR gene sequences. The TCRdist pipeline was used in a later analysis to assign CDR3 sequences and most-parsimonious VDJ recombination scenarios. A later analysis defined each TCR beta chain by its CDR3 amino acid sequence plus V-gene family, and excluded reads lacking a unique V-gene family. A later analysis removed 500 to 650 highly shared, low-generation-probability nucleotide sequences to deal with suspected cross-contamination and a sequencing artifact. In a later analysis, a clonal expansion index for each public chain was calculated from normalized within-repertoire ranks of inferred template counts. In a later analysis, generation probabilities were computed with a VDJ recombination model fitted to out-of-frame rearrangements, and the resulting probabilities were checked against IGoR. In a later analysis, TCR-TCR, TCR-HLA and TCR-CMV co-occurrence was scored with hypergeometric tests, and a repertoire-size bias correction was applied to TCR pairs. False discovery rates were estimated in a later analysis by permuting HLA or CMV assignments 20 times. In a later analysis, co-occurring TCRs were grouped using DBSCAN, with TCRdist sequence similarity added in when clustering inside HLA-allele-positive subsets. Repertoires with fewer than 30,000 or more than 120,000 public chains, plus five repertoires with anomalous nucleotide sharing, were excluded from co-occurrence clustering. TCRdb stores this immuneACCESS table with in-frame sequences only. Part of the clones is absent; in the studies checked, under half of the shortfall reflects unresolved V genes, and no reason is known for the rest. V and J calls plus clone size are reproduced from that table; the DNA served to infer D and trimming. This sample holds about 83,000 clones; roughly 79% were observed only once. The ten largest clones add up to less than 6.5% of the sample.

Summary of the overall study and its limitations: In vitro tests confirmed that a few of the cytomegalovirus-associated TCR beta chains recognize cytomegalovirus antigens. When HLA alleles, especially DR and DQ, strongly co-occurred, TCR associations were difficult to assign to individual alleles. In a later genetic analysis, a missense DCLRE1C variant was associated with V-gene and J-gene trimming of TCR beta chains, and the association was replicated in an independent cohort. According to a later genetic analysis, donors in an Asian-associated ancestry cluster had fewer N-insertions in productive TCRs than the approximately 630-donor mean. Because HLA typing was missing for some donors at each locus, association tests included only the typed subset. In a later analysis, the rate of TCR association differed among HLA loci, with DRB1 alleles having the most associated TCRs and HLA-C alleles having the fewest. Specific HLA alleles were associated with 15,000 to 20,000 TCR beta sequences at a false discovery rate of 0.05 in a later analysis. A later analysis found that HLA-associated TCR beta chains were more clonally expanded and had lower generation probabilities than equally common non-associated chains. CMV serostatus was the only immune exposure information available for the cohort. According to a later analysis, most CMV-associated TCR beta chains appeared to be HLA-restricted, and the HLA associations seemed to be driven largely by CMV exposure. Most TCR sequences were seen in very few donors, while some public TCRs were found in many individuals. Because counts were too low, seventeen rarely observed V segments, including chromosome 9 orphons, were left out of the earlier analysis of some 600 of the donors. The classifier was reported to diagnose cytomegalovirus status with high specificity and sensitivity in both the original and validation cohorts. A group of highly shared sequence variants was considered likely to be a technical artifact of the sequencing pipeline. The authors suggested that the approach could potentially be extended to other disease states and immunological phenotypes. In the study, approximately 160 TCR beta chains were listed as associated with cytomegalovirus. A later analysis reported that several top co-occurrence clusters appeared linked to parvovirus B19, influenza, CMV and Epstein-Barr virus. Correlated functional status among segregating V segments might be attributable to linkage disequilibrium, but an unknown experimental factor could not be ruled out. Broadly in line with IMGT annotations, most TCR beta V segments showed up in productive rearrangements about 87% or about 30% of the time in an earlier analysis of around 550 of the donors. A further reported finding was that TCR beta sequences accurately predicted the HLA-A and HLA-B alleles for most subjects in the first cohort. Only TCR beta chains were sequenced in this cohort, and the absence of alpha or paired-chain data limited detectable features. The 87-base-pair reads could not distinguish some IMGT-functional V segments, including TRBV6-2 and TRBV6-3, so those segments were excluded. Sequencing depth was assumed to be roughly uniform across donors in the presence/absence analyses, though that assumption may not hold.

The specimen was PBMCs. Recombination linked TRBV7-9 to TRBJ2-1, with no reliable assignment of the D segment. This receptor was obtained from a man aged 18-30 years in good health and CMV-seropositive. The CDR3 protein: CASSPPPASAFYNEQFF. The nucleotide sequence reads as follows: TGTGCCAGCAGCCCTCCGCCAGCTAGTGCCTTCTACAATGAGCAGTTCTTC.